This TCR beta chain was found in a study of blood T cell repertoires in COVID-19. Study information: Sites in the United States, Italy and Spain provided acute and convalescent COVID-19 samples. The cDNA or gDNA used as material had been derived from T cells, B-cell-depleted T cells, or PBMCs.

Study processing details: From reference gene primer amplification, estimates of nucleated cell counts were derived. TCRdb's table, derived via immunoSEQ multiplex PCR, lists solely in-frame clones and lacks some. That table is the source of V, J and clone size, and D and trimming were worked out from the DNA. Of around 50,000 clones in the sample, 83% are singletons; the top ten hold under 6%. Sequenced material: peripheral blood. The source of this sequence is a human donor in a cohort sampled during active COVID-19.

CDR3 sequence (DNA): TGTGCCAGCAGAGCGTTCGGGACAGGGGGCTTTCCACCCCTCCACTTT. Translation: CASRAFGTGGFPPLHF. This chain links TRBV3-1 (or the pseudogene TRBV3-2) with TRBJ1-6; 12 positions match TRBD1. Germline values: CDR1 LGHDT, CDR2 YNNKEL (reference sequence). The CDR3 contains 16 residues. V trimming: 6 bases; J trimming: 11 bases; junction bases outside the gene matches: 11.